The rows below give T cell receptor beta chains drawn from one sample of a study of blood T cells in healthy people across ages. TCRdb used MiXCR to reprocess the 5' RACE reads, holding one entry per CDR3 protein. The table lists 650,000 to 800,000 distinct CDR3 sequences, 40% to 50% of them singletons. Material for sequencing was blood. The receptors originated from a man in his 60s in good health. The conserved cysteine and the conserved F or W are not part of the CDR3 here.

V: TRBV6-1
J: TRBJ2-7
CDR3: ASSETGFNYEQY

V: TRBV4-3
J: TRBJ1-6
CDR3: ASSQDAGGAGAPLH

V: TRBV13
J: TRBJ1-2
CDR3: ASSATVNYGYT

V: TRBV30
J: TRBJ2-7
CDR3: AWSAGDSYEQY

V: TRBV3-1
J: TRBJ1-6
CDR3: AGSNPILGAPLH

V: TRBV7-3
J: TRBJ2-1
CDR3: ASSPGTADEQF

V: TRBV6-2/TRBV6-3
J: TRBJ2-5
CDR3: ASSSRRERWY

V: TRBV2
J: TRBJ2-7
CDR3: ATMTGTEQY

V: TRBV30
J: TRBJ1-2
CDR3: AWSVYGLYYGYT

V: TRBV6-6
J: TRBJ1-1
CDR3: ASSYRTDWTEAF

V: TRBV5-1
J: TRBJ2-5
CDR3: ASRKVAGQETQY

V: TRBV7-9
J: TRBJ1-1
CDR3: ASSLARDRGAEAF

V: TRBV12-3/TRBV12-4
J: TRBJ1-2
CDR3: ASNKEDDTYGYT

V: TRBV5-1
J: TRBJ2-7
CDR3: ASSDAGTGKHEQY

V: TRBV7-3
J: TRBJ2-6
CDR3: ASSLGFGSNSGANVLT

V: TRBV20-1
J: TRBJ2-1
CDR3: SARKRGSYNEQF

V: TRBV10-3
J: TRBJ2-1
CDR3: AISESAIGEGEQF